These 5 T cell receptor beta chains were sequenced from one sample in a study of OX40 agonist ivuxolimab in advanced cancers. Using immunoSEQ multiplex PCR, the repertoire was profiled, and TCRdb retains in-frame clones only, with some absent. The data hold approximately 99,000 clones, with roughly 95% observed a single time. The material sequenced was CD4+ or CD8+ T cells sorted from blood, taken in a trial of the OX40 agonist ivuxolimab. These receptors were obtained from an adult with an advanced solid tumor such as melanoma, head and neck, liver or kidney cancer.

The rearrangement uses TRBV7-6 and TRBJ2-1; 10 bases fit TRBD2. Trimming cost V 4 bases and J 3 bases; bases outside gene matches: 6. CDR3 size: 16 residues. Germline CDR1 and CDR2: SGHVS and FNYEAQ. The CDR3 region has the DNA TGTGCCAGCAGCTCAACTAGCGGGGCTGGCTACAATGAGCAGTTCTTC. Translated: CASSSTSGAGYNEQFF. Filled out from reference TRBV7-6 and TRBJ2-1, the complete variable domain reads GAGVSQSPRYKVTKRGQDVALRCDPISGHVSLYWYRQALGQGPEFLTYFNYEAQQDKSGLPNDRFSAERPEGSISTLTIQRTEQRDSAMYRCASSSTSGAGYNEQFFGPGTRLTVL.

The gene calls are TRBV5-4 and TRBJ2-3, with 13 bases matching TRBD2. The CDR3 is 17 amino acids. Germline CDR1 and CDR2: SGHNT and YYREEE (reference sequence). Trimming took 4 bases from V and 3 from J; bases not matched to a gene: 8. CDR3 loop: CASSGGGTSGTTDTQYF. As DNA, the CDR3 is TGTGCCAGCAGCGGGGGAGGGACTAGCGGGACAACAGATACGCAGTATTTT.

The chain is built from TRBV21-1 and TRBJ1-1; the table's D call, TRBD1, was not checked against the DNA. TRBV21-1 is described as a pseudogene. The CDR3 consists of 15 residues. The CDR3 spells CASSAQGRMNTEAFF. The CDR3 nucleotides read TGTGCCAGCAGCGCACAGGGGCGGATGAACACTGAAGCTTTCTTT.

This clone was found once. This chain joins TRBV21-1 and TRBJ2-1; the DNA was not used to check the table's D call, TRBD2. TRBV21-1 is listed as a pseudogene. CDR3 length: 16 amino acids. The CDR3 region has the DNA TGTGCCAGCAGCTACGGACTAGCGGGGGAATACAATGAGCAGTTCTTC. Translation: CASSYGLAGEYNEQFF.

V gene TRBV7-2 combines with J gene TRBJ2-7; TRBD1 matches at 10 bases. The CDR3 has 13 amino acids. CDR1 and CDR2 (germline): SGHTA, FQGNSA. The V gene end was trimmed by 5 bases and the J gene end by 6 bases; junction bases not matched to a gene: 4. The CDR3 DNA follows: TGTGCCAGCAGCGGTGGACAGGGGGTCGAGCAGTACTTC. This encodes CASSGGQGVEQYF.